This T cell receptor (beta chain) was sequenced for a study of T cells in Graves' hyperthyroidism and ophthalmopathy. General study points: Most expanded thyroid clonotypes above 0.001 also appeared in blood.

This clonotype was seen just once. The target antigen is unknown. The CDR3 runs to 17 residues. Germline V gene sequence: CDR1 DFQATT, CDR2 SNEGSKA (reference sequence). The V and J ends lost 5 bases and 4 bases respectively, with 23 bases between them. From RNA transcripts, TCR beta CDR3 regions were amplified. The study used the HTBI primer set for a first-round RT-PCR of the TCR CDR3. MiXCR, applied by TCRdb to the multiplex PCR reads, yields one record per CDR3 protein. The data contain around 720,000 distinct CDR3 sequences, over 35% of them seen just once; the ten biggest clones take up around a third. Lactation, pregnancy, other autoimmune disease or uncontrolled infection led to exclusion of patients. The authors obtained PBMCs from 9 to 10 ml of fresh peripheral blood.

Sequenced: blood. The source of this sequence is a woman in her thirties or forties with Graves' hyperthyroidism. The rearrangement joins TRBV20-1 to TRBJ1-4; weak D call: TRBD1 (5 bases). The CDR3 nucleotides read TGCAGTGCTCCGGGAGCAGGGACTCGGGTCTTTAATGAAAAACTGTTTTTT. Translated, it gives CSAPGAGTRVFNEKLFF.